The 19 T cell receptor beta chains below all came from one sample that was sequenced in a study of blood T cell repertoires in COVID-19. Profiled with immunoSEQ multiplex PCR; TCRdb holds only in-frame clones, not every one. The table has around 20,000 clones, more than 75% seen once. Sample: peripheral blood. These receptors all stem from a human donor in a cohort sampled during active COVID-19.

V and J are TRBV7-3 and TRBJ2-1; 10 nucleotides line up with TRBD2. This CDR3 spans 15 amino acids. V was clipped by 0 bases and J by 6 bases; unmatched bases: 2. The germline gives CDR1 SGHTA, CDR2 FQGTGA. The CDR3 sequence is CASSLTSGRTNEQFF. The CDR3 coding sequence is TGTGCCAGCAGCTTAACTAGCGGGAGGACCAATGAGCAGTTCTTC.

The chain recombines TRBV29-1 with TRBJ2-7, with 7 bases fitting TRBD1. Trimming cost V 0 bases and J 3 bases; bases outside gene matches: 8. CDR3 length: 15 amino acids. The germline CDR1 and CDR2 sequences are SQVTM and ANQGSEA. The DNA of the CDR3 is TGCAGCGTTGAAGAATCTACTAGGGGGCACTACGAGCAGTACTTC. Its protein product is CSVEESTRGHYEQYF.

The rearrangement links TRBV10-3 to TRBJ2-7, with TRBD1 identical over 9 bases. This CDR3 has 15 residues. Germline CDR1 ENHRY, CDR2 SYGVKD. Trimming took 0 bases from V and 3 from J; bases not matched to a gene: 3. CDR3 in DNA: TGTGCCATCAGTGAGTCCTGGACAGGGGACTACGAGCAGTACTTC. Translation: CAISESWTGDYEQYF.

This chain connects TRBV6-2 or TRBV6-3 to TRBJ1-1; the match to TRBD1 covers 7 bases. Per germline, CDR1 MNHEY and CDR2 SVGEGT. Trimming removed 0 bases from V and 1 base from J; junction bases left unmatched: 2. The CDR3 totals 15 residues. The CDR3 nucleotides read TGTGCCAGCAGTTACTCGAGACAGGGGAACACTGAAGCTTTCTTT. Encoded protein: CASSYSRQGNTEAFF.

V and J are TRBV7-2 and TRBJ1-1, with unresolved D. The CDR3 covers 14 residues. Germline V gene lookup returns CDR1 SGHTA and CDR2 FQGNSA. V lost 5 bases and J lost 4, with 14 bases in between. CDR3 region: CASSPQEGGTEAFF. The CDR3 DNA is TGTGCCAGCAGCCCCCAAGAGGGAGGCACTGAAGCTTTCTTT.

This clone was detected only once. V usage is TRBV18 and J usage is TRBJ2-7; tentative D call: TRBD2 (6 bases). V was cut by 6 bases and J by 6 bases, with 18 bases left in between. The CDR3 runs 14 residues. Germline loops: CDR1 KGHSH, CDR2 LQKENI. For the CDR3, the DNA is TGTGCCAGCTCTCCCAGGGACGTCGGGGGCGAGCAGTACTTC. Translated: CASSPRDVGGEQYF.

This rearrangement joins TRBV7-2 to TRBJ1-1; 9 bases fit TRBD1. V trimming: 5 bases; J trimming: 5 bases; junction bases outside the gene matches: 9. The CDR3 is 15 amino acids. Germline V gene lookup returns CDR1 SGHTA and CDR2 FQGNSA. Here the CDR3 reads CASSPPTGGWTEAFF. In DNA, the CDR3 is TGTGCCAGCAGCCCTCCGACAGGGGGTTGGACTGAAGCTTTCTTT.

The CDR3 is CASRERRSTEAFF. Here the CDR3 DNA reads TGTGCCAGCAGAGAGAGGCGGAGCACTGAAGCTTTCTTT. This chain uses TRBV12-3 or TRBV12-4 with TRBJ1-1; D uncertain. There are 13 residues in the CDR3. Trimming took off 6 bases at V and 4 bases at J, with 12 bases between the two ends.

This rearrangement joins TRBV3-1 (or the pseudogene TRBV3-2) to TRBJ1-5; D is possibly TRBD1 (5 bases). The CDR3 is 15 amino acids. V lost 2 bases and J lost 7, with 15 bases in between. The germline CDR1 and CDR2 sequences are LGHDT and YNNKEL (reference sequence). The CDR3 sequence: CASSQSAQGGQPQHF. The CDR3 coding sequence is TGTGCCAGCAGCCAAAGTGCCCAGGGCGGACAGCCCCAGCATTTT.

This rearrangement joins TRBV7-9 to TRBJ2-3; TRBD2 agrees at 12 bases. This CDR3 has 16 amino acids. V gave up 3 bases and J gave up 6 bases; unmatched junction bases: 7. The V gene's germline CDR1 is SEHNR and CDR2 FQNEAQ (reference sequence). CDR3 amino acids: CASSFPSGRAADTQYF. The CDR3 DNA is TGTGCCAGCAGCTTCCCTAGCGGGAGGGCCGCGGATACGCAGTATTTT.

V is TRBV20-1 and J is TRBJ2-3; D gene unclear. CDR1 DFQATT and CDR2 SNEGSKA come from the germline V gene (reference sequence). The V and J ends lost 5 bases and 2 bases respectively, with 5 bases between them. The CDR3 has 11 amino acids. CDR3 in DNA: TGCAGTGCTCCTTACACAGATACGCAGTATTTT. Amino acids: CSAPYTDTQYF.

The CDR3 sequence: CASSGQDLRYEQYF. Here the CDR3 DNA reads TGTGCCAGCAGTGGACAGGACCTGAGGTACGAGCAGTACTTC. The chain couples TRBV28 to TRBJ2-7, with 7 bases that match TRBD1. This CDR3 contains 14 residues. V gave up 5 bases and J gave up 4 bases; unmatched junction bases: 8. Per germline, CDR1 MDHEN and CDR2 SYDVKM.

The chain is built from TRBV25-1 and TRBJ2-7; the D gene is possibly TRBD2 (6 bases). The CDR3 totals 15 residues. V lost 4 bases to trimming and J lost 6 bases, with 19 bases between them. CDR1 is MGHDK and CDR2 is SYGVNS in the germline V gene. DNA for the CDR3: TGTGCCAGCAGTGCAAACGGCCTAGCGTTCTCCGAGCAGTACTTC. Amino acid sequence: CASSANGLAFSEQYF.

This rearrangement joins TRBV19 to TRBJ2-7, with 9 positions matching TRBD1. The CDR3 totals 15 residues. V dropped 5 bases and J dropped 3; count of bases not matched to a gene: 8. The germline V gene has CDR1 LNHDA and CDR2 SQIVND (reference sequence). The CDR3 region is CASSLRTGENYEQYF. In nucleotides, the CDR3 is TGTGCCAGTAGTCTCCGGACAGGGGAAAACTACGAGCAGTACTTC.

This clone appeared a few times. The V call is TRBV7-8, the J call TRBJ1-3, with unresolved D. The germline CDR1 and CDR2 sequences are SGHVS and FQNEAQ. V was pared by 2 bases and J by 3 bases, with 8 bases between. The CDR3 loop spans 14 amino acids. DNA of the CDR3: TGTGCCAGCAGCTTAATCCAGAATGGAAACACCATATATTTT. Its protein product is CASSLIQNGNTIYF.

In its sample, this clone was seen once. The V gene is TRBV25-1, the J gene TRBJ2-7, with D tentatively TRBD2 (5 bases). Germline-derived CDR1 and CDR2 are MGHDK and SYGVNS. Trimming left V 2 bases short and J 3 bases short, with 8 bases between. The CDR3 runs to 13 residues. As DNA, the CDR3 is TGTGCCAGCAGTGAAGGTGACTACTACGAGCAGTACTTC. Translating it yields CASSEGDYYEQYF.

The chain couples TRBV29-1 to TRBJ2-3; 7 positions agree with TRBD2. J lost 2 bases, V lost 5 bases, and 7 bases had no gene match. In germline, CDR1 is SQVTM, CDR2 ANQGSEA. The CDR3 loop spans 14 amino acids. CDR3 coding DNA: TGCAGCGTTACCAGCGGGGAGAACACAGATACGCAGTATTTT. Translated, it gives CSVTSGENTDTQYF.

V usage is TRBV28 and J usage is TRBJ1-3, with TRBD1 as a possible D gene (5 bases). The V gene lost 4 bases and the J gene lost 5 bases, with 12 bases spanning the gap. The CDR3 is 14 amino acids. Germline CDR1 is MDHEN and CDR2 is SYDVKM. CDR3 in amino acids: CASSSPTARNTIYF. The CDR3 nucleotides are TGTGCCAGCAGTTCCCCGACAGCGCGAAACACCATATATTTT.

The gene calls are TRBV9 and TRBJ2-7; possible D gene TRBD2, 6 bases. Trimming cost V 2 bases and J 5 bases, with 14 bases left between them. This CDR3 has 14 amino acids. The germline V gene encodes CDR1 SGDLS and CDR2 YYNGEE. The CDR3 DNA reads TGTGCCAGCAGCGTCGGCGGGATTTACCACGAGCAGTACTTC. Its translation is CASSVGGIYHEQYF.